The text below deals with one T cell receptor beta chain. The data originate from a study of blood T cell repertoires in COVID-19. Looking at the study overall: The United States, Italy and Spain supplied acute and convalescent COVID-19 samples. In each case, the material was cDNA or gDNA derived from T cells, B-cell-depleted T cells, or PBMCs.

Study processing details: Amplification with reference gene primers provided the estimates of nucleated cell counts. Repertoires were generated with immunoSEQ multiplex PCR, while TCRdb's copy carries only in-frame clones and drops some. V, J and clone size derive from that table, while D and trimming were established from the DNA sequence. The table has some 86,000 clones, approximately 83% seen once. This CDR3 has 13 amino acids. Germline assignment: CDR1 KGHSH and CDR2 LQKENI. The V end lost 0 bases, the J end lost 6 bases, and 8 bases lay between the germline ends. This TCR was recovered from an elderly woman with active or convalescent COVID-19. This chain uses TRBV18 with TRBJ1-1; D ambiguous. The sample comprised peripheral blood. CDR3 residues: CASSPPSLPEAFF. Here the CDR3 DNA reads TGTGCCAGCTCACCACCGTCACTCCCTGAAGCTTTCTTT.